One and the same sample provided the 4 T cell receptor beta chains below, sequenced in a study of blood T cell repertoires in COVID-19. This table comes from immunoSEQ multiplex PCR, and its TCRdb copy is limited to in-frame clones, with some not included. The sample consists of under 250,000 clones, over 75% of them appearing once. The sequenced material came from peripheral blood. These receptors came from a woman between 40 and 50 years old with acute or convalescent COVID-19.

In this sample, this clone turned up once. The V gene is TRBV11-2, the J gene TRBJ2-1, with D possibly matching TRBD2 (5 bases). CDR1 SGHAT and CDR2 FQNNGV come from the germline V gene. Between the trimmed V and J ends, which lost 1 base and 13 bases, there was a span of 11 bases. This CDR3 spans 12 amino acids. CDR3 nucleotide sequence: TGTGCCAGCAGCTTAGCCGAGGGTGGACAGTTCTTC. It is translated as CASSLAEGGQFF.

In DNA form, the CDR3 reads TGTGCCAGCAGCGTTCGGACTAGCGGGGGCTACGAGCAGTACGTC. Encoded protein: CASSVRTSGGYEQYV. This chain links TRBV11-2 with TRBJ2-7, with 13 nucleotides matching TRBD2. The CDR3 runs to 15 residues. V gave up 5 bases and J gave up 3 bases; unmatched junction bases: 4. From germline, CDR1 is SGHAT and CDR2 FQNNGV.

This chain uses TRBV2 with TRBJ2-7, with D maybe TRBD1 (6 bases). Trimming stripped 6 bases from V and 5 bases from J, with 14 bases between. From germline, CDR1 is SNHLY and CDR2 FYNNEI. This CDR3 is 13 amino acids long. The CDR3 spells CASRQGYGNEQYV. The CDR3 region has the DNA TGTGCCAGCAGACAGGGATACGGGAACGAGCAGTACGTC.

The gene calls are TRBV19 and TRBJ2-5; D is uncertain. Germline CDR1 and CDR2: LNHDA and SQIVND (reference sequence). Trimming cost V 1 base and J 0 bases, with 6 bases left between them. The CDR3 extends over 14 amino acids. The CDR3 sequence is CASSIVAYQETQYF. In nucleotides, the CDR3 is TGTGCCAGTAGTATAGTAGCCTACCAAGAGACCCAGTACTTC.